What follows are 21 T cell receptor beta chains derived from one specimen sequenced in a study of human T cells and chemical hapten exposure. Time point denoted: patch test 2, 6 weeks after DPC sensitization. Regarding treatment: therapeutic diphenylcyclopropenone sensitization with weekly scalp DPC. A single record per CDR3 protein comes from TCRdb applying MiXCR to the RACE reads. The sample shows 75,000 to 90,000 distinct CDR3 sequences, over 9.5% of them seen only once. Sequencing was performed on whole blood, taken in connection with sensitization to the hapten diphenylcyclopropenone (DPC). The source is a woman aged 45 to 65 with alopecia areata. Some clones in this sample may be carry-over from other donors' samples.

CDR3 sequence (DNA): TGTGCCAGTCGTACCCTAGCGGACACCACCTACGAGCAGTACTTC. Amino acid sequence: CASRTLADTTYEQYF. The rearrangement joins TRBV19 to TRBJ2-7; TRBD2 matches at 7 bases. V shed 8 bases, J shed 2 bases, and the junction held 12 bases outside the gene matches. CDR3 length: 15 residues. Germline V gene lookup returns CDR1 LNHDA and CDR2 SQIVND (reference sequence).

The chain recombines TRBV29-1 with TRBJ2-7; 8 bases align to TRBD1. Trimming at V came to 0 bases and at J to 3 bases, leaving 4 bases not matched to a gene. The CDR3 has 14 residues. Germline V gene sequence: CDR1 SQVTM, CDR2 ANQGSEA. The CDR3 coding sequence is TGCAGCGTTGAAGAACCAGGACAGGGCTACGAGCAGTACTTC. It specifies CSVEEPGQGYEQYF.

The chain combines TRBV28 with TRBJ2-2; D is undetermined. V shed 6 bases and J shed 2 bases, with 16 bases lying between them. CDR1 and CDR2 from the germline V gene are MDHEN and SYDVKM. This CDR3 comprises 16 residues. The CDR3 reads CASSHTSWANTGELFF. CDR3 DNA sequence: TGTGCCAGCAGCCACACCAGCTGGGCAAACACCGGGGAGCTGTTTTTT.

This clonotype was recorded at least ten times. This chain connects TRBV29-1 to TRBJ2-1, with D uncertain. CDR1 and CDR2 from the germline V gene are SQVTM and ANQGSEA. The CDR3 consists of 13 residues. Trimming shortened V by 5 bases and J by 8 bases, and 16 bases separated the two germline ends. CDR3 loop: CSVPARVGDEQFF. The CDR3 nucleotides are TGCAGCGTTCCTGCACGGGTTGGAGATGAGCAGTTCTTC.

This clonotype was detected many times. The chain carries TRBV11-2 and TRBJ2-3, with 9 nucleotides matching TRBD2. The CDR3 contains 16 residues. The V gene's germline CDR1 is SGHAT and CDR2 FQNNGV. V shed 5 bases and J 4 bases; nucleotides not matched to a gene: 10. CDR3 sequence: CASSLVSGSSSDTQYF. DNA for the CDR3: TGTGCCAGCAGCCTTGTTAGCGGGAGTAGTTCAGATACGCAGTATTTT.

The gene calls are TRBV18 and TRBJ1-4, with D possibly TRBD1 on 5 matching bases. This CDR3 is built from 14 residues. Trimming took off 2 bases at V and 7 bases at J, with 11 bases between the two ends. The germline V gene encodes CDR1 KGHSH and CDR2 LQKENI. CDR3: CASSPGAPSEKLFF. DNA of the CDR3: TGTGCCAGCTCACCAGGGGCGCCTTCTGAAAAACTGTTTTTT.

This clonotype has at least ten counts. The DNA for the CDR3 is TGTGCCAGCTCACCATCTGGGAGAGGTAGCGGAAGCACAGATACGCAGTATTTT. This encodes CASSPSGRGSGSTDTQYF. The V gene is TRBV18, the J gene TRBJ2-3; the D gene is possibly TRBD2 (6 bases). Germline assignment: CDR1 KGHSH and CDR2 LQKENI. The CDR3 spans 18 residues. Trimming shortened V by 2 bases and J by 0 bases, and 18 bases separated the two germline ends.

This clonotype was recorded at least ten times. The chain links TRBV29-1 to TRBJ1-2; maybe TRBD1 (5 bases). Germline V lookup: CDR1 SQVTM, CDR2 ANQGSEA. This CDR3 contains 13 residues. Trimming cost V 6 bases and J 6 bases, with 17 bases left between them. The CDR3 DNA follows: TGCAGCGTCGTTGAAACCCAGGGTAATGGCTACACCTTC. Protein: CSVVETQGNGYTF.

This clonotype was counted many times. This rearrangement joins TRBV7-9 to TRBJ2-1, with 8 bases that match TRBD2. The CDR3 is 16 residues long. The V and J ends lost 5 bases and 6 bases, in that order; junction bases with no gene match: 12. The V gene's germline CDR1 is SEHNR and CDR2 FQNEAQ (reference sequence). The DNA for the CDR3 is TGTGCCAGCAGCCCGGGCCCGGGGGGGAGGACCAATGAGCAGTTCTTC. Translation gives CASSPGPGGRTNEQFF. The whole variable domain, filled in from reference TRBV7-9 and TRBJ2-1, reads DTGVSQNPRHKITKRGQNVTFRCDPISEHNRLYWYRQTLGQGPEFLTYFQNEAQLEKSRLLSDRFSAERPKGSFSTLEIQRTEQGDSAMYLCASSPGPGGRTNEQFFGPGTRLTVL.

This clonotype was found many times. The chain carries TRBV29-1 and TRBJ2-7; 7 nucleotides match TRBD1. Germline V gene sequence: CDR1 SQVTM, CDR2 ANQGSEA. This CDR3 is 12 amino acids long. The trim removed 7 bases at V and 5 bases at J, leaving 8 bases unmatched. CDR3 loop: CSGQTGPNEQYF. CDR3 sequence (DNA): TGCAGCGGCCAGACAGGGCCCAACGAGCAGTACTTC.

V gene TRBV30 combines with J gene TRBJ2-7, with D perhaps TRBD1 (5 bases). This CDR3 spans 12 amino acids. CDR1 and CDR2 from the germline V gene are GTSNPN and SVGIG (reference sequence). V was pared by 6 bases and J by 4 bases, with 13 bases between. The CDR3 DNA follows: TGTGCCTGCAGACCCCAGGGTTACGAGCAGTACTTC. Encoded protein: CACRPQGYEQYF.

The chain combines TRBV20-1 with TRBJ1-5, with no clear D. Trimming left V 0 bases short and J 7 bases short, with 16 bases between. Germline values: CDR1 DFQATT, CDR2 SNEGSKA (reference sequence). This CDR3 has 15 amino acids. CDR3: CSARDQSRPNQPQHF. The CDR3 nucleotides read TGCAGTGCTAGAGATCAGTCCAGGCCCAACCAGCCCCAGCATTTT.

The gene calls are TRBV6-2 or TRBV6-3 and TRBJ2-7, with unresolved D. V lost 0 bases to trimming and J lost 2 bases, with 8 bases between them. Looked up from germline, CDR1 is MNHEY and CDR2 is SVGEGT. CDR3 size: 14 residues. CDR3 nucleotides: TGTGCCAGCAGTTACTCTCCCGCCGCCTACGAGCAGTACTTC. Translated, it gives CASSYSPAAYEQYF.

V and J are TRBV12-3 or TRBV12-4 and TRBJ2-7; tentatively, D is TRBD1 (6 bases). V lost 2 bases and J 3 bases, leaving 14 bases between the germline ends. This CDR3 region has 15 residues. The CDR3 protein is CASSLMWTADYEQYF. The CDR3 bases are TGTGCCAGCAGTTTAATGTGGACAGCTGACTACGAGCAGTACTTC.

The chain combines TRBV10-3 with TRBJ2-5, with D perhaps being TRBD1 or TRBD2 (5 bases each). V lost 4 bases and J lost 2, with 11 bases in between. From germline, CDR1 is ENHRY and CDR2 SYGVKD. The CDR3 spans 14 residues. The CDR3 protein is CAISGGTTQETQYF. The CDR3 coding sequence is TGTGCCATCAGTGGGGGGACGACACAAGAGACCCAGTACTTC.

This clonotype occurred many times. The CDR3 region is CASSQELETSRGTEAFF. The CDR3 region has the DNA TGCGCCAGCAGCCAAGAATTGGAAACCTCAAGGGGAACTGAAGCTTTCTTT. The chain joins TRBV4-1 to TRBJ1-1, with TRBD1 as a possible D gene (5 bases). The germline V gene encodes CDR1 MGHRA and CDR2 YSYEKL. Trimming stripped 0 bases from V and 5 bases from J, with 19 bases between. The CDR3 covers 17 residues.

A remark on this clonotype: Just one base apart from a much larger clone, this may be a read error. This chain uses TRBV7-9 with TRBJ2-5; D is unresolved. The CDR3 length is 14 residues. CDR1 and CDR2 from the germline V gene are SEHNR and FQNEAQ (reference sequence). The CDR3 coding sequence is TGTGCCAGCAGCTTTGGTGGCTTTTCAGAGTCCCAGTACTTC. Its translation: CASSFGGFSESQYF.

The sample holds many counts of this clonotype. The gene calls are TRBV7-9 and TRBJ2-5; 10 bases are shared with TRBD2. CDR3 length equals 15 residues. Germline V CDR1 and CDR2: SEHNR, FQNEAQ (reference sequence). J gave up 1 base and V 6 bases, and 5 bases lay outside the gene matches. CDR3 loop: CASRRTSGAQETQYF. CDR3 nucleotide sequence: TGTGCCAGCAGACGGACTAGCGGAGCCCAAGAGACCCAGTACTTC. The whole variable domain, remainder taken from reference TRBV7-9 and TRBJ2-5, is DTGVSQNPRHKITKRGQNVTFRCDPISEHNRLYWYRQTLGQGPEFLTYFQNEAQLEKSRLLSDRFSAERPKGSFSTLEIQRTEQGDSAMYLCASRRTSGAQETQYFGPGTRLLVL.

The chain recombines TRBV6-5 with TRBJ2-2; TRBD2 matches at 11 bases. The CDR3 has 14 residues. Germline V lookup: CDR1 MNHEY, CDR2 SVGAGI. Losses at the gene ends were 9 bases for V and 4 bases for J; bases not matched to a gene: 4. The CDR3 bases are TGTGCCAGTAGACTAGCGGGGAGCACCGGGGAGCTGTTTTTT. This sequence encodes CASRLAGSTGELFF.

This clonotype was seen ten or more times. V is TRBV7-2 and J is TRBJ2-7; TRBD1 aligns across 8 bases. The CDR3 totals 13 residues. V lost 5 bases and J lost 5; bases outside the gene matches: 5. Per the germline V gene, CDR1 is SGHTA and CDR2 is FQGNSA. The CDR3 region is CASSPGGADEQYF. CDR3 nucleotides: TGTGCCAGCAGCCCAGGGGGCGCGGACGAGCAGTACTTC.

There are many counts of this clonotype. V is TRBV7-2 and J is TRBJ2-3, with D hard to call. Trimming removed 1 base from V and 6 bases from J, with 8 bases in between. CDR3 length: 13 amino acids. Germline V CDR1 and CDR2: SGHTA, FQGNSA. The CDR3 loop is CASSLESGDTQYF. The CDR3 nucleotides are TGTGCCAGCAGCTTAGAATCCGGGGATACGCAGTATTTT.